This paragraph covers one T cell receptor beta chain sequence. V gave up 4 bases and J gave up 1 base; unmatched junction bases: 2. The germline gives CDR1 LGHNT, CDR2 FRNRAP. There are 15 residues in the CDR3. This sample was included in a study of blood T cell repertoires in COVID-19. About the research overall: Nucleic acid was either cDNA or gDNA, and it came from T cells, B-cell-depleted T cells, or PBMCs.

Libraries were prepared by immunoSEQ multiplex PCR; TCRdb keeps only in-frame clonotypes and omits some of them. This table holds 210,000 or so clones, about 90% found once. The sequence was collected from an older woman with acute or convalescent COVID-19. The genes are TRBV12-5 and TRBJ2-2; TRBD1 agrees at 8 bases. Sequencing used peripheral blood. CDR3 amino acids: CASGSQGGNTGELFF. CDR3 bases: TGTGCTAGTGGTTCACAGGGGGGGAACACCGGGGAGCTGTTTTTT.